This record concerns one TCR beta chain sequence. The time point is: blood from clinic visit 5 months post-surgery; TSC patient then seizure free. These data belong to a study of brain T cells in children with intractable seizures. Per the germline V gene, CDR1 is SGDLS and CDR2 is YYNGEE. CDR3 length: 13 amino acids. The V and J ends lost 0 bases and 7 bases respectively, with 8 bases between them. Produced via immunoSEQ multiplex PCR; TCRdb's table is partial and in-frame only. The table lists 300,000 to 400,000 clones, approximately 93% of them singletons, with roughly 5.8% in the top ten. This sequence joins TRBV9 and TRBJ1-5; D gene uncertain. The TCR sequence derives from a boy younger than two with tuberous sclerosis and intractable seizures. The material was peripheral blood, obtained around 5 months after surgery. The CDR3 loop is CASSVGYGQPQHF. The DNA for the CDR3 is TGTGCCAGCAGCGTAGGGTATGGCCAGCCCCAGCATTTT.